The TCR beta chain described here comes from a study of vaccination effects on CD4 cells after COVID-19. Findings and limits, study-wide: After vaccination of healthy people, only 1 of 255 vaccine-induced clones cross-reacted with common cold coronaviruses.

Repertoires were generated with immunoSEQ multiplex PCR, while TCRdb's copy carries only in-frame clones and drops some. The profile shows 45,000 to 50,000 clones, around 63% of them singletons. Germline V gives CDR1 SEHNR, CDR2 FQNEAQ (reference sequence). V was pared by 2 bases and J by 9 bases, with 7 bases of the junction left unmatched. The CDR3 loop spans 14 amino acids. Isolation of CD4+ T cells took place after approximately ten days of culture. Each vaccine recipient was nucleocapsid antibody negative and had no prior SARS-CoV-2 infection. This clone was seen a few times. Its target is unknown.

Sequences were derived from CD4+ T cells from PBMCs cultured without peptide, sampled before COVID-19 vaccination. The source of this sequence is a human donor who received a COVID-19 vaccine. This chain links TRBV7-9 with TRBJ2-1, with 7 bases lining up with TRBD2. The CDR3 spells CASSLIAGEVEQFF. CDR3 bases: TGTGCCAGCAGCTTAATCGCGGGAGAGGTTGAGCAGTTCTTC. Filled out from reference TRBV7-9 and TRBJ2-1, the complete variable domain reads DTGVSQNPRHKITKRGQNVTFRCDPISEHNRLYWYRQTLGQGPEFLTYFQNEAQLEKSRLLSDRFSAERPKGSFSTLEIQRTEQGDSAMYLCASSLIAGEVEQFFGPGTRLTVL.